One sample yielded the 18 T cell receptor beta chains listed below, sequenced in a study of blood T cell repertoires in COVID-19. Assay used: immunoSEQ multiplex PCR; TCRdb lists only in-frame clones, some missing. The repertoire includes around 76,000 clones, 65% to 90% of them detected once, and around 7% sits in the top ten. Input material: peripheral blood. The receptors originated from a man aged 25-40 years with COVID-19, enrolled during active disease.

CDR3 residues: CASRRDGDTGELFF. In DNA, the CDR3 is TGTGCCAGCAGGCGGGACGGGGACACCGGGGAGCTGTTTTTT. The V gene is TRBV2, the J gene TRBJ2-2; D might be TRBD2 (6 bases). Germline CDR1 reads SNHLY; CDR2 reads FYNNEI. V dropped 6 bases and J dropped 3 bases, with 11 bases sitting between them. The CDR3 has 14 residues.

The rearrangement links TRBV19 to TRBJ2-1; tentative D call: TRBD2 (5 bases). Trimming shortened V by 3 bases and J by 2 bases, and 8 bases separated the two germline ends. Germline V gene lookup returns CDR1 LNHDA and CDR2 SQIVND (reference sequence). The CDR3 spans 14 residues. The CDR3 nucleotides are TGTGCCAGTAGTATGGGTAGCGCCTACAATGAGCAGTTCTTC. This codes for CASSMGSAYNEQFF.

V is TRBV20-1 and J is TRBJ2-7, with 7 bases identical to TRBD2. V dropped 3 bases and J dropped 0; count of bases not matched to a gene: 8. CDR1 and CDR2 (germline): DFQATT, SNEGSKA (reference sequence). This CDR3 is built from 15 residues. CDR3 in DNA: TGCAGTGCTAGTCCTCCAGCGGGACTCTCCTACGAGCAGTACTTC. Translating it yields CSASPPAGLSYEQYF.

On this clone itself: Relative to the germline gene, one junction end is altered; a read error may explain this. This sequence joins TRBV2 and TRBJ2-3; D not resolved. The CDR3 totals 13 residues. CDR1 and CDR2 from the germline V gene are SNHLY and FYNNEI. CDR3 sequence (DNA): TGTGCCAGCAGTAAAGCAATCAGAGATACGCAGTATTTT. The encoded protein is CASSKAIRDTQYF.

The chain employs TRBV2 and TRBJ1-4, with 8 nucleotides matching TRBD1. CDR3 length equals 15 residues. Looked up from germline, CDR1 is SNHLY and CDR2 is FYNNEI. V shed 4 bases, J shed 3 bases, and the junction held 4 bases outside the gene matches. The CDR3 DNA is TGTGCCAGCAGTGGACAGGGGATAGCTAATGAAAAACTGTTTTTT. Protein sequence: CASSGQGIANEKLFF.

The V and J genes are TRBV5-1 and TRBJ2-3; TRBD2 matches at 7 bases. This CDR3 spans 15 amino acids. V lost 2 bases and J lost 2; bases outside the gene matches: 5. Germline loops: CDR1 SGHRS, CDR2 YFSETQ. CDR3 nucleotide sequence: TGCGCCAGCAGCTTTAACGGGGGGTACACAGATACGCAGTATTTT. Its translation is CASSFNGGYTDTQYF.

The chain combines TRBV27 with TRBJ2-5; D may be TRBD2 (6 bases). Germline lookup yields CDR1 MNHEY and CDR2 SMNVEV (reference sequence). V was shortened by 4 bases and J by 2 bases, with 23 bases between the two germline ends. CDR3 length: 18 amino acids. The CDR3 is CASSSPLSRGLQQETQYF. The CDR3 coding sequence is TGTGCCAGCAGTTCCCCCCTCTCAAGGGGACTGCAACAAGAGACCCAGTACTTC.

The chain is built from TRBV13 and TRBJ1-1, with 7 bases lining up with TRBD1. J lost 4 bases, V lost 0 bases, and 2 bases had no gene match. This CDR3 has 14 amino acids. Germline CDR1 reads PRHDT; CDR2 reads FYEKMQ (reference sequence). CDR3 residues: CASSLGAGGTEAFF. CDR3 DNA: TGTGCCAGCAGCTTAGGGGCAGGGGGCACTGAAGCTTTCTTT.

Points on this clone: Possible read error: a much larger clone is one base away. The chain links TRBV6-4 to TRBJ2-2; 8 nucleotides match TRBD2. Germline V gene sequence: CDR1 MRHNA, CDR2 SNTAGT. The CDR3 length is 15 residues. CDR3 amino acids: CASSELAGNTEELFF. DNA for the CDR3: TGTGCCAGCAGTGAATTAGCGGGAAACACCGAGGAGCTGTTTTTT.

V gene TRBV6-5 combines with J gene TRBJ2-1, with 7 positions matching TRBD2. Trimming took 7 bases from V and 0 from J; bases not matched to a gene: 6. CDR1 is MNHEY and CDR2 is SVGAGI in the germline V gene. The CDR3 length is 15 residues. The DNA of the CDR3 is TGTGCCAGCACGCGGGGCGGGAGCTCCTACAATGAGCAGTTCTTC. Protein sequence: CASTRGGSSYNEQFF.

This chain uses TRBV21-1 with TRBJ1-5; the table gives TRBD1 as D, unverified against the DNA. TRBV21-1 is listed as a pseudogene. This CDR3 region has 17 residues. CDR3 sequence: CASSLIQGAQSNQPQHF. The CDR3, as DNA: TGTGCCAGCAGCCTGATACAGGGGGCGCAAAGCAATCAGCCCCAGCATTTT.

The chain links TRBV4-2 to TRBJ1-2, with D perhaps TRBD1 (6 bases). V shed 2 bases and J shed 7 bases, with 17 bases lying between them. The CDR3 is 15 residues long. Per the germline V gene, CDR1 is LGHNA and CDR2 is YNFKEQ. CDR3: CASSQQGRGALGYTF. The CDR3 DNA is TGTGCCAGCAGCCAACAGGGGAGGGGGGCGCTTGGCTACACCTTC.

This chain joins TRBV7-2 and TRBJ2-7; 12 nucleotides align to TRBD2. The J segment lost 5 bases and the V segment lost 5 bases, leaving 4 bases of the junction unmatched. CDR1 and CDR2 (germline): SGHTA, FQGNSA. This CDR3 contains 14 residues. As DNA, the CDR3 is TGTGCCAGCAGCCCGGGACTAGCGGGCGACGAGCAGTACTTC. Residues: CASSPGLAGDEQYF.

The chain recombines TRBV11-2 with TRBJ1-4; unclear D gene. Germline values: CDR1 SGHAT, CDR2 FQNNGV. Trimming removed 3 bases at V and 7 bases at J, with 9 bases between. The CDR3 is 13 residues long. CDR3 sequence: CASSLRVGEKLFF. In DNA form, the CDR3 reads TGTGCCAGCAGCTTGAGGGTTGGTGAAAAACTGTTTTTT.

This clone was counted only a few times. The chain carries TRBV5-4 and TRBJ2-7; D might be TRBD2 (6 bases). Germline loops: CDR1 SGHNT, CDR2 YYREEE (reference sequence). V lost 4 bases and J 0 bases, leaving 17 bases between the germline ends. This CDR3 spans 16 amino acids. Here the CDR3 reads CASSHSPLASSYEQYF. CDR3 DNA: TGTGCCAGCAGCCACTCCCCACTAGCCTCCTCCTACGAGCAGTACTTC.

The rearrangement links TRBV7-9 to TRBJ1-6; D call uncertain. This CDR3 region has 14 residues. Between the trimmed V and J ends, which lost 5 bases and 5 bases, there was a span of 10 bases. Germline CDR1 reads SEHNR; CDR2 reads FQNEAQ (reference sequence). The CDR3 sequence: CASSPQVDNSPLHF. The CDR3 coding sequence is TGTGCCAGCAGCCCGCAGGTGGATAATTCACCCCTCCACTTT.

The gene calls are TRBV11-2 and TRBJ2-3; maybe TRBD1 (6 bases). The V gene lost 1 base and the J gene lost 11 bases, with 13 bases spanning the gap. The CDR3 contains 13 residues. Germline values: CDR1 SGHAT, CDR2 FQNNGV. The CDR3: CASSLASQGRQYF. Written as DNA, the CDR3 is TGTGCCAGCAGCTTAGCCTCACAGGGTAGGCAGTATTTT.

The rearrangement links TRBV6-5 to TRBJ2-3, with 10 bases aligning to TRBD1. The CDR3 totals 14 residues. Germline CDR1 is MNHEY and CDR2 is SVGAGI. V lost 5 bases and J lost 5; bases outside the gene matches: 4. CDR3 in amino acids: CASSPGQGLDTQYF. DNA for the CDR3: TGTGCCAGCAGTCCGGGACAGGGGTTAGATACGCAGTATTTT.